This is a list of T cell receptor beta chains from one sample in a study of response to subunit inactivated influenza vaccine. TCRdb called the RT-PCR reads again in MiXCR, with one record for every CDR3 protein. This sample yields under 550,000 distinct CDR3 sequences, of which less than 7.5% are seen a single time; 13% belongs to the top ten. This specimen consisted of PBMCs from blood, obtained around 25 months after vaccination. These receptors were collected from a man aged 45-69 years who received an inactivated influenza vaccine. Both conserved end residues are part of each CDR3. The order of the fields is V gene, J gene, clone size, D gene, CDR3 protein, CDR3 DNA. A D gene is named only where the DNA matches it firmly. For some rows the clone size is stated as once, few or many, or as a class when expanded; others skip it.

TRBV30	TRBJ2-3	.	TRBD2	CAWSATSGTDTQYF	TGTGCCTGGAGTGCGACTAGCGGAACAGATACGCAGTATTTT
TRBV20-1	TRBJ2-3	.	TRBD1	CSATTGGWTDTQYF	TGCAGTGCCACCACAGGGGGTTGGACAGATACGCAGTATTTT
TRBV28	TRBJ2-5	many	.	CASSPSEETQYF	TGTGCCAGCAGCCCCTCTGAAGAGACCCAGTACTTC
TRBV5-1	TRBJ2-6	few	.	CASSPPDVSGANVLTF	TGCGCCAGCAGCCCACCGGACGTCTCTGGGGCCAACGTCCTGACTTTC
TRBV5-1	TRBJ2-1	.	TRBD2	CASSIRTSHEQFF	TGCGCCAGCAGCATACGGACTAGTCATGAGCAGTTCTTC
TRBV20-1	TRBJ1-1	.	.	CSAKKMGDTEAFF	TGCAGTGCTAAAAAGATGGGGGACACTGAAGCTTTCTTT
TRBV9	TRBJ1-3	.	.	CASSEGGYTIYF	TGTGCCAGCAGCGAGGGAGGATACACCATATATTTT
TRBV13	TRBJ2-3	few	TRBD2	CASSIAGAPDTQYF	TGTGCCAGCAGCATAGCGGGAGCCCCAGATACGCAGTATTTT
TRBV5-1	TRBJ1-4	many	TRBD1	CASSLVPSGTGGTNEKLFF	TGCGCCAGCAGCTTGGTCCCTTCCGGGACAGGGGGAACTAATGAAAAACTGTTTTTT
TRBV6-4	TRBJ1-5	.	.	CASSQGYNQPQHF	TGTGCCAGCAGTCAGGGGTACAATCAGCCCCAGCATTTT
TRBV27	TRBJ2-1	few	.	CASSLLGVAEQFF	TGTGCCAGCAGTTTATTAGGCGTGGCGGAGCAGTTCTTC
TRBV11-2	TRBJ1-2	few	.	CASSHLRDYGYTF	TGTGCCAGCAGCCACCTCAGGGACTATGGCTACACCTTC
TRBV6-5	TRBJ2-3	once	.	CASSYEWGGLADTQYF	TGTGCCAGCAGTTACGAATGGGGAGGACTCGCAGATACGCAGTATTTT
TRBV4-3	TRBJ2-5	few	TRBD2	CASSQGSGGQQRQYF	TGCGCCAGCAGCCAGGGTAGCGGGGGCCAGCAGCGCCAGTACTTC
TRBV28	TRBJ2-2	few	.	CASRKSTGNTGELFF	TGTGCCAGCAGGAAATCAACAGGGAACACCGGGGAGCTGTTTTTT
TRBV7-6	TRBJ2-7	few	.	CASSFTESAYEQYF	TGTGCCAGCAGCTTCACAGAGTCGGCTTACGAGCAGTACTTC
TRBV10-2	TRBJ1-6	many	.	CASSDQLGLSSYNSPLHF	TGCGCCAGCAGTGACCAATTGGGGCTGAGCTCCTATAATTCACCCCTCCACTTT
TRBV11-2	TRBJ1-2	.	.	CASSLESRSIYGYTF	TGTGCCAGCAGCTTAGAATCGCGCTCAATCTATGGCTACACCTTC
TRBV29-1	TRBJ1-1	few	.	CSVARGNTEAFF	TGCAGCGTTGCTAGGGGGAACACTGAAGCTTTCTTT
TRBV7-8	TRBJ1-4	.	.	CASSTFWRRNEKLFF	TGTGCCAGCAGCACCTTCTGGAGAAGAAATGAAAAACTGTTTTTT
TRBV3-1	TRBJ1-2	few	.	CASSPRDIPFGYTF	TGTGCCAGCAGCCCGCGGGACATTCCCTTTGGCTACACCTTC
TRBV3-1	TRBJ2-3	few	TRBD1	CASSQGQFLGTQYF	TGTGCCAGCAGCCAGGGACAGTTTCTCGGTACGCAGTATTTT
TRBV29-1	TRBJ2-1	many	.	CSVDRGTWNEQFF	TGCAGCGTTGACAGGGGAACCTGGAATGAGCAGTTCTTC
TRBV20-1	TRBJ1-5	.	TRBD1	CSARVGTGINQPQHF	TGCAGTGCTAGGGTTGGGACAGGGATTAATCAGCCCCAGCATTTT
TRBV3-1	TRBJ2-5	many	.	CASSRGRETQYF	TGTGCCAGCAGCCGTGGGCGAGAGACCCAGTACTTC
TRBV20-1	TRBJ2-7	.	TRBD2	CSATNSNSGRDWEQYF	TGCAGTGCTACAAATTCCAATAGCGGGCGGGACTGGGAGCAGTACTTC